One sample yielded the 22 T cell receptor beta chains listed below, sequenced in a study of cytomegalovirus exposure and HLA in healthy donors. PCR used 60 Vbeta primers and 13 Jbeta primers. The table came from immunoSEQ multiplex PCR; TCRdb's copy has only in-frame clones and leaves some out. This sample yields about 64,000 clones, of which roughly 80% are seen a single time; more than 4.5% belongs to the top ten. Sample: PBMCs. These receptors were obtained from a male donor in good health and CMV-seropositive.

The chain recombines TRBV19 with TRBJ2-3, with D unresolved. The germline V and J ends were trimmed by 3 bases and 6 bases, with 10 bases remaining between them. This CDR3 has 13 amino acids. The germline V gene has CDR1 LNHDA and CDR2 SQIVND (reference sequence). CDR3 in DNA: TGTGCCAGTAGTATTGGTCCCGGGGATACGCAGTATTTT. Its translation is CASSIGPGDTQYF. Full variable domain (rest looked up from reference TRBV19 and TRBJ2-3): DGGITQSPKYLFRKEGQNVTLSCEQNLNHDAMYWYRQDPGQGLRLIYYSQIVNDFQKGDIAEGYSVSREKKESFPLTVTSAQKNPTAFYLCASSIGPGDTQYFGPGTRLTVL.

V is TRBV29-1 and J is TRBJ2-7; 7 bases fit TRBD1. The J segment lost 0 bases and the V segment lost 3 bases, leaving 8 bases of the junction unmatched. CDR1 SQVTM and CDR2 ANQGSEA come from the germline V gene. This CDR3 spans 15 amino acids. CDR3 in DNA: TGCAGCGTTGACTGGTGGACAGGCGTCTCCTACGAGCAGTACTTC. Residues: CSVDWWTGVSYEQYF.

The rearrangement uses TRBV28 and TRBJ1-5, with D maybe TRBD1 (5 bases). Trimming removed 3 bases at V and 11 bases at J, with 14 bases between. This CDR3 region has 13 residues. Germline V gives CDR1 MDHEN, CDR2 SYDVKM. The CDR3 nucleotides read TGTGCCAGCAGTTTGTCATCGTGGGGGGCCCAGCATTTT. It translates to CASSLSSWGAQHF.

This chain connects TRBV9 to TRBJ1-2, with TRBD1 identical over 8 bases. CDR3 length: 12 residues. Germline V CDR1 and CDR2: SGDLS, YYNGEE. V was pared by 4 bases and J by 6 bases, with 2 bases of the junction left unmatched. CDR3 region: CASSPTGDGYTF. In DNA form, the CDR3 reads TGTGCCAGCAGCCCGACAGGGGATGGCTACACCTTC. The full variable domain, completed using reference TRBV9 and TRBJ1-2, is DSGVTQTPKHLITATGQRVTLRCSPRSGDLSVYWYQQSLDQGLQFLIQYYNGEERAKGNILERFSAQQFPDLHSELNLSSLELGDSALYFCASSPTGDGYTFGSGTRLTVV.

This clone was picked up one time. J is TRBJ2-1 and V is TRBV9; 9 bases map to TRBD2. V gave up 0 bases and J gave up 5 bases; unmatched junction bases: 3. Looked up from germline, CDR1 is SGDLS and CDR2 is YYNGEE. The CDR3 covers 15 residues. CDR3 DNA: TGTGCCAGCAGCGTAGGGCTAGCGGGGCACAATGAGCAGTTCTTC. As protein: CASSVGLAGHNEQFF.

This chain uses TRBV11-2 with TRBJ2-5; tentative D call: TRBD1 (5 bases). The CDR3 totals 13 residues. Germline V gives CDR1 SGHAT, CDR2 FQNNGV. Trimming took off 4 bases at V and 9 bases at J, with 15 bases between the two ends. CDR3 coding DNA: TGTGCCAGCAGCTCACACAGGAGTGGGGCCCAGTACTTC. This gives the protein CASSSHRSGAQYF.

This clone has a single count. The conserved phenylalanine or tryptophan is not found at the CDR3 terminus, so this likely reflects a read error. The limits of the CDR3 on the DNA are not certain, so only TCRdb's listed CDR3 is given. The chain employs TRBV5-1 and TRBJ2-4; the table's D gene call, TRBD2, was not cross checked with the DNA. From its first to its last residue, the CDR3 has 14 amino acids. Germline V gene sequence: CDR1 SGHRS, CDR2 YFSETQ. The CDR3: CASSSSRLAGEPNT.

This chain links TRBV19 with TRBJ1-3; D is uncertain. The CDR3 length is 15 residues. Trimming removed 5 bases at V and 0 bases at J, with 11 bases between. Germline loops: CDR1 LNHDA, CDR2 SQIVND (reference sequence). CDR3 amino acids: CASSPRVVSGNTIYF. The DNA of the CDR3 is TGTGCCAGTAGTCCACGTGTAGTCTCTGGAAACACCATATATTTT.

V and J are TRBV5-1 and TRBJ1-6; TRBD1 matches 10 bases. From germline, CDR1 is SGHRS and CDR2 YFSETQ. V gave up 0 bases and J gave up 10 bases; unmatched junction bases: 1. The CDR3 is made up of 14 amino acids. The CDR3 loop reads CASSLGQGASPLHF. The CDR3 DNA reads TGCGCCAGCAGCTTGGGACAGGGGGCGTCACCCCTCCACTTT.

V gene TRBV2 combines with J gene TRBJ1-1, with a tentative D call TRBD1 (6 bases). Germline V gives CDR1 SNHLY, CDR2 FYNNEI. The CDR3 contains 14 residues. V was cut by 7 bases and J by 4 bases, with 16 bases left in between. The CDR3 loop reads CASIIQGKVTEAFF. CDR3 DNA sequence: TGTGCCAGCATTATACAGGGAAAGGTCACTGAAGCTTTCTTT.

This clone was picked up one time. V usage is TRBV9 and J usage is TRBJ2-1; 10 bases match TRBD2. Germline loops: CDR1 SGDLS, CDR2 YYNGEE. The CDR3 runs 15 residues. The V segment lost 0 bases and the J segment 7 bases; nucleotides outside the gene matches: 4. CDR3 sequence: CASSVGVAGGNEQFF. CDR3 DNA: TGTGCCAGCAGCGTAGGAGTAGCGGGGGGAAATGAGCAGTTCTTC.

V usage is TRBV4-2 and J usage is TRBJ2-7; tentatively, D is TRBD2 (5 bases). The CDR3 contains 14 residues. V was trimmed by 4 bases and J by 3 bases, leaving 13 bases between them. Germline CDR1 reads LGHNA; CDR2 reads YNFKEQ. DNA of the CDR3: TGTGCCAGCAGCCCAGGAGGAGAGAGCTACGAGCAGTACTTC. Translating gives CASSPGGESYEQYF.

This clone was recorded a few times. The V and J genes are TRBV9 and TRBJ2-2, with D possibly being TRBD2 (5 bases). This CDR3 comprises 15 residues. Trimming removed 2 bases from V and 3 bases from J, with 11 bases in between. Germline lookup yields CDR1 SGDLS and CDR2 YYNGEE. CDR3 amino acids: CASSVHREDTGELFF. Here the CDR3 DNA reads TGTGCCAGCAGCGTGCACCGGGAAGACACCGGGGAGCTGTTTTTT. The variable domain in full, with the rest retrieved from reference TRBV9 and TRBJ2-2, is DSGVTQTPKHLITATGQRVTLRCSPRSGDLSVYWYQQSLDQGLQFLIQYYNGEERAKGNILERFSAQQFPDLHSELNLSSLELGDSALYFCASSVHREDTGELFFGEGSRLTVL.

V usage is TRBV18 and J usage is TRBJ1-2; tentatively, D is TRBD1 (5 bases). Germline loops: CDR1 KGHSH, CDR2 LQKENI. V was clipped by 3 bases and J by 2 bases, with 19 bases between them. The CDR3 runs to 17 residues. CDR3 nucleotides: TGTGCCAGCTCACCCACCCTGGGACTGATCTCGAACTATGGCTACACCTTC. Translated, it gives CASSPTLGLISNYGYTF.

The chain employs TRBV5-4 and TRBJ2-2; D not resolved. The CDR3 sequence is 13 residues long. The germline V gene encodes CDR1 SGHNT and CDR2 YYREEE (reference sequence). V dropped 1 base and J dropped 5 bases, with 6 bases sitting between them. CDR3 DNA sequence: TGTGCCAGCAGCTTGTTCGGGACCGGGGAGCTGTTTTTT. Translating it yields CASSLFGTGELFF. The complete variable domain, with remaining parts taken from reference TRBV5-4 and TRBJ2-2, reads ETGVTQSPTHLIKTRGQQVTLRCSSQSGHNTVSWYQQALGQGPQFIFQYYREEENGRGNFPPRFSGLQFPNYSSELNVNALELDDSALYLCASSLFGTGELFFGEGSRLTVL.

This clone came up once. The CDR3 reads CASSFGNGEAFF. The CDR3, as DNA: TGTGCCAGCAGTTTCGGTAATGGTGAAGCTTTCTTT. The rearrangement joins TRBV27 to TRBJ1-1, with D unclear. Trimming left V 3 bases short and J 7 bases short, with 9 bases between. The length of the CDR3 is 12 residues. The germline V gene encodes CDR1 MNHEY and CDR2 SMNVEV (reference sequence).

The V gene is TRBV11-1, the J gene TRBJ1-2; a possible D gene is TRBD1 (6 bases). CDR1 and CDR2 from the germline V gene are SGHAT and FQDESV (reference sequence). The ends were cut back, 4 bases at V and 3 bases at J, with 9 bases in the middle. There are 13 residues in the CDR3. CDR3 loop: CASSSGTHYGYTF. In DNA, the CDR3 is TGTGCCAGCAGCTCCGGGACACACTATGGCTACACCTTC. Together with reference TRBV11-1 and TRBJ1-2, the CDR3 gives the full variable domain: EAEVAQSPRYKITEKSQAVAFWCDPISGHATLYWYRQILGQGPELLVQFQDESVVDDSQLPKDRFSAERLKGVDSTLKIQPAELGDSAMYLCASSSGTHYGYTFGSGTRLTVV.

The rearrangement joins TRBV7-2 to TRBJ2-1, with TRBD2 matching over 8 bases. With 5 bases clipped from V and 6 bases from J, the junction kept 12 bases outside the gene matches. The CDR3 contains 16 residues. Germline lookup yields CDR1 SGHTA and CDR2 FQGNSA. CDR3 sequence: CASSPGGGNLFNEQFF. In DNA, the CDR3 is TGTGCCAGCAGCCCCGGGGGGGGGAACCTGTTCAATGAGCAGTTCTTC. Together with reference TRBV7-2 and TRBJ2-1, the CDR3 gives the full variable domain: GAGVSQSPSNKVTEKGKDVELRCDPISGHTALYWYRQSLGQGLEFLIYFQGNSAPDKSGLPSDRFSAERTGGSVSTLTIQRTQQEDSAVYLCASSPGGGNLFNEQFFGPGTRLTVL.

The rearrangement uses TRBV27 and TRBJ1-2; D unresolved. The CDR3 consists of 13 residues. Trimming stripped 3 bases from V and 8 bases from J, with 13 bases between. CDR1 MNHEY and CDR2 SMNVEV come from the germline V gene (reference sequence). The CDR3 nucleotides are TGTGCCAGCAGTTTCAGTGCGGGGTCCGGCTACACCTTC. Translating gives CASSFSAGSGYTF.

The J gene is TRBJ2-2, the V gene TRBV7-9; TRBD1 matches at 8 bases. With V trimmed by 4 bases and J by 0 bases, 4 bases remained unmatched. The germline V gene has CDR1 SEHNR and CDR2 FQNEAQ (reference sequence). This CDR3 region has 16 residues. The CDR3 here is CASSSRTGPNTGELFF. In nucleotides, the CDR3 is TGTGCCAGCAGCTCCCGGACAGGGCCGAACACCGGGGAGCTGTTTTTT.

The chain carries TRBV7-2 and TRBJ2-3; 14 positions match TRBD2. This CDR3 region has 16 residues. Germline V lookup: CDR1 SGHTA, CDR2 FQGNSA. Unmatched junction bases numbered 7, after V lost 5 bases and J lost 6 bases. This chain's CDR3 is CASSLGLAGVGDTQYF. The CDR3 bases are TGTGCCAGCAGCCTGGGACTAGCGGGGGTGGGGGATACGCAGTATTTT.

The chain couples TRBV19 to TRBJ1-6; a weak D match, TRBD1 (5 bases). This CDR3 has 18 amino acids. Germline V gives CDR1 LNHDA, CDR2 SQIVND (reference sequence). Trimming removed 6 bases at V and 7 bases at J, with 25 bases between. The DNA of the CDR3 is TGTGCCAGTAGAGTAGGGGCGCGGATGGTCCGGCGGAATTCACCCCTCCACTTT. It encodes CASRVGARMVRRNSPLHF. Full variable domain (remainder filled in from reference TRBV19 and TRBJ1-6): DGGITQSPKYLFRKEGQNVTLSCEQNLNHDAMYWYRQDPGQGLRLIYYSQIVNDFQKGDIAEGYSVSREKKESFPLTVTSAQKNPTAFYLCASRVGARMVRRNSPLHFGNGTRLTVT.